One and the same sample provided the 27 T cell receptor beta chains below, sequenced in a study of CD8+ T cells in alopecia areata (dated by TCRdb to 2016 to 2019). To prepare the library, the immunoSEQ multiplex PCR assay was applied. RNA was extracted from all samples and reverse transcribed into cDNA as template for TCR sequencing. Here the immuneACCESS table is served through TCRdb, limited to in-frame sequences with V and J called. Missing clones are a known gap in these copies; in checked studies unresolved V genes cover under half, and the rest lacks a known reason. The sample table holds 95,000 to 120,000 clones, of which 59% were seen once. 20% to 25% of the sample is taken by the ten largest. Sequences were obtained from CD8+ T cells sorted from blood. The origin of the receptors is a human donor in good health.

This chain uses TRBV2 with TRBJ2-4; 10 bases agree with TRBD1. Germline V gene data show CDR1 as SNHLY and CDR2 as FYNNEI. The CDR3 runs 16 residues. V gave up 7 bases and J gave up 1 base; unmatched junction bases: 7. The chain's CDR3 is CASTGQGESAKNIQYF. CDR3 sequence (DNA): TGTGCCAGCACTGGACAGGGGGAATCGGCCAAAAACATTCAGTACTTC.

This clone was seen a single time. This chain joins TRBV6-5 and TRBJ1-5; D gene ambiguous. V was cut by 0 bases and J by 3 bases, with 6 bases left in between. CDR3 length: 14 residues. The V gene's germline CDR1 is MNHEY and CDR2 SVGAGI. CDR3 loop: CASSYSSPNQPQHF. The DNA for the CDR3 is TGTGCCAGCAGTTACTCCAGTCCCAATCAGCCCCAGCATTTT.

The CDR3, as DNA: TGCAGTGTGGGGGGATCACCCCTCCACTTT. It specifies CSVGGSPLHF. The chain couples TRBV20-1 to TRBJ1-6; a weak D match, TRBD1 (5 bases). The V end lost 7 bases, the J end lost 10 bases, and 8 bases lay between the germline ends. Germline assignment: CDR1 DFQATT and CDR2 SNEGSKA (reference sequence). CDR3 length: 10 amino acids.

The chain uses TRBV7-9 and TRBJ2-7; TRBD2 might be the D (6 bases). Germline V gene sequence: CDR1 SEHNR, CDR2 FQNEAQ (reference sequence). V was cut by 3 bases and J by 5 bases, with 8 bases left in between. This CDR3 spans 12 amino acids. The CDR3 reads CASSFPGDEQYF. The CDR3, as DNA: TGTGCCAGCAGCTTCCCGGGGGACGAGCAGTACTTC.

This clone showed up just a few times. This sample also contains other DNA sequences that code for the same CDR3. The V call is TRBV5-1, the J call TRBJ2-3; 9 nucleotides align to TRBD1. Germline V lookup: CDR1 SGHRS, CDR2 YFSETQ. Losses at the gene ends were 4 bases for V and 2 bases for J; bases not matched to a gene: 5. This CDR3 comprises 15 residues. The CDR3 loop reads CASSPGQGSTDTQYF. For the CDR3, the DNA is TGCGCCAGCAGCCCGGGACAGGGTTCCACAGATACGCAGTATTTT.

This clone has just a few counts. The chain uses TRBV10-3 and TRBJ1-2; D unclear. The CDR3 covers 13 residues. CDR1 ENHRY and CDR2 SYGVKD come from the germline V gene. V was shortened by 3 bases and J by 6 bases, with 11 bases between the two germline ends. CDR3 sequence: CAISDFSGNGYTF. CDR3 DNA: TGTGCCATCAGTGATTTCAGCGGAAATGGCTACACCTTC.

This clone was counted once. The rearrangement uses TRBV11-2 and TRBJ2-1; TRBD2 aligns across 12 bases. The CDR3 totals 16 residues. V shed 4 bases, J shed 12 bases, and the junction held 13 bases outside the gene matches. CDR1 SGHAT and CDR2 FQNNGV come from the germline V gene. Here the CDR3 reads CASSSYLAGGPAGQFF. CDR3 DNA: TGTGCCAGCAGCTCCTACCTAGCGGGGGGGCCCGCAGGGCAGTTCTTC.

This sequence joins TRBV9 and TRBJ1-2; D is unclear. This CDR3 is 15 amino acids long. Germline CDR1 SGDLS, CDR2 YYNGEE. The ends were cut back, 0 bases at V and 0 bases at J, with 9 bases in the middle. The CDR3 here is CASSVGGVSNYGYTF. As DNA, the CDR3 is TGTGCCAGCAGCGTAGGAGGCGTCTCTAACTATGGCTACACCTTC.

The CDR3 protein is CASRLQVNSPLHF. The CDR3 coding sequence is TGTGCCAGCAGGTTACAGGTGAATTCACCCCTCCACTTT. This chain joins TRBV25-1 and TRBJ1-6; weak D call: TRBD1 (5 bases). The CDR3 runs to 13 residues. Between the trimmed V and J ends, which lost 6 bases and 7 bases, there was a span of 10 bases. The germline gives CDR1 MGHDK, CDR2 SYGVNS. The full variable domain, completed using reference TRBV25-1 and TRBJ1-6, is EADIYQTPRYLVIGTGKKITLECSQTMGHDKMYWYQQDPGMELHLIHYSYGVNSTEKGDLSSESTVSRIRTEHFPLTLESARPSHTSQYLCASRLQVNSPLHFGNGTRLTVT.

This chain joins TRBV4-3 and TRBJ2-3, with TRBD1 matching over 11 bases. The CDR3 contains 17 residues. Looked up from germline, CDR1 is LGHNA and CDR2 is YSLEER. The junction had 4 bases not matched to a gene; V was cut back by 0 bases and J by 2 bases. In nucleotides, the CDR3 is TGCGCCAGCAGCCAAGACTGGACAGGGGGCCTCACAGATACGCAGTATTTT. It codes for CASSQDWTGGLTDTQYF.

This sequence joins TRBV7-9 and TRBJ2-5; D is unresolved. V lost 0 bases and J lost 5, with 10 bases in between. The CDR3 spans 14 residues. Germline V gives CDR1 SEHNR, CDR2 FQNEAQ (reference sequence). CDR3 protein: CASSLAAPLETQYF. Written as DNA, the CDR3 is TGTGCCAGCAGCTTAGCAGCCCCGTTGGAGACCCAGTACTTC.

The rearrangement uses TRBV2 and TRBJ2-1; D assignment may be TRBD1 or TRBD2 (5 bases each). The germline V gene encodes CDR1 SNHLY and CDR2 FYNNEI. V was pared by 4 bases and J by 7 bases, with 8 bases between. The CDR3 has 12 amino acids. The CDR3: CASSGGANEQFF. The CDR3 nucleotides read TGTGCCAGCAGTGGAGGGGCGAATGAGCAGTTCTTC.

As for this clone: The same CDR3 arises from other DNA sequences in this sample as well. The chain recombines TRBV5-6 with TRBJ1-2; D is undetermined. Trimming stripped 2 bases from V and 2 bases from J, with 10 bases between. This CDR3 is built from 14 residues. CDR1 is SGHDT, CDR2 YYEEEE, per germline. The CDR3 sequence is CASSLGRINYGYTF. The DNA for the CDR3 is TGTGCCAGCAGCTTAGGCAGGATAAACTATGGCTACACCTTC.

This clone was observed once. This chain's CDR3 is CASSQVTSGVYEQYF. As DNA, the CDR3 is TGCGCCAGCAGCCAAGTTACTAGCGGGGTTTACGAGCAGTACTTC. V usage is TRBV4-1 and J usage is TRBJ2-7; 10 nucleotides line up with TRBD2. Germline V gene sequence: CDR1 MGHRA, CDR2 YSYEKL. The CDR3 consists of 15 residues. The V and J ends lost 1 base and 4 bases, in that order; junction bases with no gene match: 4.

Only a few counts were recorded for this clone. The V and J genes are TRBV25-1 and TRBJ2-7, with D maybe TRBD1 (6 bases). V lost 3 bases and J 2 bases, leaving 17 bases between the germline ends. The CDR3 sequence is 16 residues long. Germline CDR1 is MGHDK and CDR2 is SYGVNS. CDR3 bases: TGTGCCAGCAGTGAGGGGCAGGGGAGCGAAACCTACGAGCAGTACTTC. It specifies CASSEGQGSETYEQYF.

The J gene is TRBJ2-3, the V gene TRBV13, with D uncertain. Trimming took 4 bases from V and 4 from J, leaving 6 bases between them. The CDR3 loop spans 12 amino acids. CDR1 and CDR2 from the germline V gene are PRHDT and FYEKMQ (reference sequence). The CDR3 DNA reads TGTGCCAGCAGCTCCAAGTCAGATACGCAGTATTTT. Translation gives CASSSKSDTQYF.

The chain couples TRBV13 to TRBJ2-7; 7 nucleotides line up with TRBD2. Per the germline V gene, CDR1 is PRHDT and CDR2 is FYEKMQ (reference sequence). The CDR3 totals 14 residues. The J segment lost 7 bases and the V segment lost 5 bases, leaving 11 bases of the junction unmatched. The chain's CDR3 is CASSRAGILREQYF. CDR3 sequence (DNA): TGTGCCAGCAGCCGAGCGGGGATACTACGAGAGCAGTACTTC.

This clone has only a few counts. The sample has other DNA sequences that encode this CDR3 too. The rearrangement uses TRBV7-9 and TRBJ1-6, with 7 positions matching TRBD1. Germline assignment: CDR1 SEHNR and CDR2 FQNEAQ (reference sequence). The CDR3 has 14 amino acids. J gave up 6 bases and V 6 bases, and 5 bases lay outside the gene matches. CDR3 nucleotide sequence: TGTGCCAGCAGTCCGGGACAGAGTAATTCACCCCTCCACTTT. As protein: CASSPGQSNSPLHF. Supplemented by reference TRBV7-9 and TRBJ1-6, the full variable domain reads DTGVSQNPRHKITKRGQNVTFRCDPISEHNRLYWYRQTLGQGPEFLTYFQNEAQLEKSRLLSDRFSAERPKGSFSTLEIQRTEQGDSAMYLCASSPGQSNSPLHFGNGTRLTVT.

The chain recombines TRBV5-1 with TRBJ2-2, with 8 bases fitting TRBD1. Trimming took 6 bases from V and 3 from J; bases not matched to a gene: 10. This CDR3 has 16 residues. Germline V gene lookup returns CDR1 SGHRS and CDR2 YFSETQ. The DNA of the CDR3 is TGCGCCAGCAACGGACAGGGCGGTAGCCACACCGGGGAGCTGTTTTTT. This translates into CASNGQGGSHTGELFF.

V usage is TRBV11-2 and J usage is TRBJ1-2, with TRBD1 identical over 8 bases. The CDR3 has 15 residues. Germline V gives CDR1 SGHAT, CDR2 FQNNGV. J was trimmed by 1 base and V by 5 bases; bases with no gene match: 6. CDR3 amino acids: CASSHYRGSNYGYTF. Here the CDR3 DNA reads TGTGCCAGCAGCCACTACAGGGGGAGTAACTATGGCTACACCTTC.

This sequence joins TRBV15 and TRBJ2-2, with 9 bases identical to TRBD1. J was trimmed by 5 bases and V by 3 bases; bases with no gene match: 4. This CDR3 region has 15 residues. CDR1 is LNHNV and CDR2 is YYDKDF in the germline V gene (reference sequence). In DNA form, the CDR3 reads TGTGCCACCAGCAGGGACAGGGGTTGGACCGGGGAGCTGTTTTTT. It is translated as CATSRDRGWTGELFF.

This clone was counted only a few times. CDR3 in amino acids: CASSLRAGKAYEQYF. CDR3 bases: TGTGCCAGCAGCTTAAGGGCAGGAAAAGCTTATGAGCAGTACTTC. V gene TRBV7-3 combines with J gene TRBJ2-7; D ambiguous. V lost 1 base and J lost 7, with 17 bases in between. The CDR3 extends over 15 amino acids. Germline V gene data show CDR1 as SGHTA and CDR2 as FQGTGA.

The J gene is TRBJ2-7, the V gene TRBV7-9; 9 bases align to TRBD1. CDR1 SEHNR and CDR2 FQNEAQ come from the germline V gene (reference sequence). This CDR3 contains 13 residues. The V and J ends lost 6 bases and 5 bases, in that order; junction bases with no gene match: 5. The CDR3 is CASRGQGNDEQYF. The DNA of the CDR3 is TGTGCCAGCAGAGGACAGGGGAACGACGAGCAGTACTTC.

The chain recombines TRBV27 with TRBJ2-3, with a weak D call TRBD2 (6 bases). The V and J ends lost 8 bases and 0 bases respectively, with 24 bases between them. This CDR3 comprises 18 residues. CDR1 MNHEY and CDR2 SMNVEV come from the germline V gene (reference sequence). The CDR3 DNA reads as TGTGCCAGCGGAGCCCCGGGGGTGGGGTCAGGGAGCACAGATACGCAGTATTTT. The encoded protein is CASGAPGVGSGSTDTQYF.

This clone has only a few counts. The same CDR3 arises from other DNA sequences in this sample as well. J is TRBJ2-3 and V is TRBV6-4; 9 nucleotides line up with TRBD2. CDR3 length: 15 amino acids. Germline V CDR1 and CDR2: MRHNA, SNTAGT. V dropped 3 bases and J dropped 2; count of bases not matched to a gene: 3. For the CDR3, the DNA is TGTGCCAGCAGTGAGGGCGGGGGGGCCACAGATACGCAGTATTTT. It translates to CASSEGGGATDTQYF.

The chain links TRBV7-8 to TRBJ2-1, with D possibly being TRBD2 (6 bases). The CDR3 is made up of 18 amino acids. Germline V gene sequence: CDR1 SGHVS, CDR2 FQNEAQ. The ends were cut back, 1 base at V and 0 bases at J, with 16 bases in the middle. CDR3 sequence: CASSLVSLGGTSYNEQFF. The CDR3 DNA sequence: TGTGCCAGCAGCTTAGTGTCCTTGGGGGGTACCTCCTACAATGAGCAGTTCTTC.

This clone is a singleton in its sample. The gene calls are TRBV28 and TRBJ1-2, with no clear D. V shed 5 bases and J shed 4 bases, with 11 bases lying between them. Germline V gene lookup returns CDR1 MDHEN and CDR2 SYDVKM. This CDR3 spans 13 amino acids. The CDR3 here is CASSPLSTYGYTF. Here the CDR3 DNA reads TGTGCCAGCAGTCCCCTTTCTACCTATGGCTACACCTTC.